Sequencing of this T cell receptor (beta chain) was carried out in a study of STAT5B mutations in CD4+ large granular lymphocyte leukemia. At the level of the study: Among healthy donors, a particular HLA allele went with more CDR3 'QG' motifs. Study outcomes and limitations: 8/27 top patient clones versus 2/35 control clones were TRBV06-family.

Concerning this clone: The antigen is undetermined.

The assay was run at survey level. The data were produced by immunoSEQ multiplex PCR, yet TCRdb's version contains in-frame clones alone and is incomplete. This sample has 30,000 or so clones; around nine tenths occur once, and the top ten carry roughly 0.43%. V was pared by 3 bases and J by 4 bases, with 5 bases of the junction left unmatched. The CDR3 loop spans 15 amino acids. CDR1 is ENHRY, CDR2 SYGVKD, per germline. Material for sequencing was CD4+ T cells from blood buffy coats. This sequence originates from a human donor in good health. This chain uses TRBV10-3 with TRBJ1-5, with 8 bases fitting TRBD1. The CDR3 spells CAISEDRGGNQPQHF. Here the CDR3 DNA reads TGTGCCATCAGTGAAGACAGGGGAGGGAATCAGCCCCAGCATTTT.